This TCR beta chain came from a study of cytomegalovirus exposure and HLA in healthy donors. Regarding the study as a whole: Association of a missense DCLRE1C variant with TCR beta V- and J-gene trimming was reported in a later analysis. The authors later found most CMV-associated TCR beta chains appeared HLA-restricted.

This clone has a single count. Its antigen remains unknown. Vbeta (60) and Jbeta (13) primers were used in the PCR. Assay used: immunoSEQ multiplex PCR; TCRdb lists only in-frame clones, some missing. The sample shows about 120,000 clones, about 76% of them seen only once. Trimming removed 4 bases at V and 7 bases at J, with 11 bases between. Germline V CDR1 and CDR2: SGHRS, YFSETQ. This CDR3 spans 12 amino acids. V usage is TRBV5-1 and J usage is TRBJ1-1; no clear D gene. The receptor was isolated from a woman aged 35 to 49 in good health and CMV-seropositive. Input material: PBMCs. The DNA of the CDR3 is TGCGCCAGCAGCGGAGAGGATCTTGAAGCTTTCTTT. Residues: CASSGEDLEAFF.